Following are 16 T cell receptor beta chains from one sample sequenced in a study of blood T cell repertoires in COVID-19. Profiling relied on immunoSEQ multiplex PCR, and the TCRdb table lists in-frame clones only, not all of them. The sample holds 140,000 to 150,000 clones, approximately 80% seen once. The specimen was peripheral blood. These receptors came from a human donor with acute or convalescent COVID-19. The donor label of this sample is uncertain.

The chain is built from TRBV19 and TRBJ1-2; 7 bases are a match to TRBD1. V shed 5 bases and J 4 bases; nucleotides not matched to a gene: 7. This CDR3 is built from 14 residues. CDR1 and CDR2 (germline): LNHDA, SQIVND (reference sequence). CDR3 bases: TGTGCCAGTAGTCCTTTACAGGGGACCTATGGCTACACCTTC. This sequence encodes CASSPLQGTYGYTF. Looking up the rest from reference TRBV19 and TRBJ1-2 gives the full variable domain: DGGITQSPKYLFRKEGQNVTLSCEQNLNHDAMYWYRQDPGQGLRLIYYSQIVNDFQKGDIAEGYSVSREKKESFPLTVTSAQKNPTAFYLCASSPLQGTYGYTFGSGTRLTVV.

As to this clone: This sample includes further DNA sequences coding for the same CDR3. The rearrangement links TRBV6-5 to TRBJ2-3; D is ambiguous. V lost 2 bases and J 1 base, leaving 4 bases between the germline ends. Germline values: CDR1 MNHEY, CDR2 SVGAGI. This CDR3 region has 13 residues. In nucleotides, the CDR3 is TGTGCCAGCAGTTACCCGGGCACAGATACGCAGTATTTT. Its protein product is CASSYPGTDTQYF.

This chain links TRBV5-1 with TRBJ2-1; a possible D gene is TRBD2 (5 bases). This CDR3 region has 15 residues. The germline V gene encodes CDR1 SGHRS and CDR2 YFSETQ. Trimming pared 4 bases from V and 4 bases from J, leaving 15 bases between. The CDR3 region is CASSGLSSLYNEQFF. The CDR3 region has the DNA TGCGCCAGCAGCGGACTTTCCAGCCTTTACAATGAGCAGTTCTTC.

The V and J genes are TRBV7-9 and TRBJ2-7; maybe TRBD1 (5 bases). The CDR3 contains 13 residues. V gave up 6 bases and J gave up 0 bases, with 9 bases separating them. Germline V gene sequence: CDR1 SEHNR, CDR2 FQNEAQ (reference sequence). This CDR3 is CASSDGHSYEQYF. CDR3 DNA: TGTGCCAGCAGTGATGGACACTCCTACGAGCAGTACTTC.

Notes on this clone: Different DNA sequences within this sample yield the same CDR3. The chain is built from TRBV30 and TRBJ1-2; 8 positions match TRBD1. Germline CDR1 GTSNPN, CDR2 SVGIG (reference sequence). The CDR3 covers 13 residues. The trim removed 3 bases at V and 2 bases at J, leaving 2 bases unmatched. CDR3 nucleotide sequence: TGTGCCTGGAGAACAGGGGGAAACTATGGCTACACCTTC. Translating it yields CAWRTGGNYGYTF.

The rearrangement joins TRBV24-1 to TRBJ1-5; 8 bases are a match to TRBD1. Losses at the gene ends were 4 bases for V and 6 bases for J; bases not matched to a gene: 7. This CDR3 has 15 amino acids. CDR1 is KGHDR, CDR2 SFDVKD, per germline. The CDR3 spells CATSDPGQGAQPQHF. Written as DNA, the CDR3 is TGTGCCACCAGTGACCCCGGGCAGGGGGCTCAGCCCCAGCATTTT.

This clone was seen a handful of times. The rearrangement links TRBV9 to TRBJ1-2; perhaps TRBD1 as D (6 bases). This CDR3 has 13 residues. Trimming shortened V by 4 bases and J by 6 bases, and 13 bases separated the two germline ends. Germline V CDR1 and CDR2: SGDLS, YYNGEE. The CDR3 loop reads CASSPGDINGYTF. CDR3 nucleotides: TGTGCCAGCAGCCCCGGGGACATTAATGGCTACACCTTC.

The chain links TRBV19 to TRBJ1-6, with 8 bases identical to TRBD1. CDR1 and CDR2 from the germline V gene are LNHDA and SQIVND (reference sequence). V dropped 4 bases and J dropped 10; count of bases not matched to a gene: 6. There are 14 residues in the CDR3. CDR3 DNA sequence: TGTGCCAGTAGTACCTGGACAGGGAGCTCACCCCTCCACTTT. Translating gives CASSTWTGSSPLHF.

This sequence joins TRBV5-1 and TRBJ2-5; 9 positions agree with TRBD1. V lost 0 bases to trimming and J lost 4 bases; unmatched junction nucleotides: 1. CDR1 SGHRS and CDR2 YFSETQ come from the germline V gene. The CDR3 loop spans 14 amino acids. CDR3 nucleotide sequence: TGCGCCAGCAGCTTGGGACAGGGGGGAGAGACCCAGTACTTC. It translates to CASSLGQGGETQYF.

The chain has TRBV5-4 and TRBJ1-2; a weak D match, TRBD1 (6 bases). In germline, CDR1 is SGHNT, CDR2 YYREEE (reference sequence). V was cut by 2 bases and J by 5 bases, with 19 bases left in between. This CDR3 spans 16 amino acids. The CDR3 is CASSLLPEAGDYGYTF. Written as DNA, the CDR3 is TGTGCCAGCAGCTTATTACCGGAGGCAGGGGATTATGGCTACACCTTC.

This chain links TRBV7-5 with TRBJ1-2; the table names TRBD1, a call not compared with the DNA. TRBV7-5 is reported as a pseudogene. The CDR3 extends over 12 amino acids. The CDR3 bases are TGTGCCCCGACAGGGTCGAACTATGGCTACACCTTC. Its protein is CAPTGSNYGYTF.

The V and J genes are TRBV24-1 and TRBJ1-5, with 7 bases identical to TRBD1. V was pared by 4 bases and J by 2 bases, with 7 bases of the junction left unmatched. In germline, CDR1 is KGHDR, CDR2 SFDVKD. CDR3 length equals 16 residues. This chain's CDR3 is CATSEGGGKGNQPQHF. CDR3 DNA sequence: TGTGCCACCAGTGAAGGAGGGGGCAAGGGCAATCAGCCCCAGCATTTT.

The chain couples TRBV2 to TRBJ1-1; possibly TRBD1 for D (5 bases). The V end was cut by 0 bases, the J end by 11 bases, with 16 bases between. From germline, CDR1 is SNHLY and CDR2 FYNNEI. This CDR3 comprises 14 residues. Written as DNA, the CDR3 is TGTGCCAGCAGTGAAGCCCAGGGCCCGACGTCGGCTTTCTTT. Protein: CASSEAQGPTSAFF.

The genes are TRBV9 and TRBJ1-1; TRBD1 might be the D (6 bases). V lost 4 bases to trimming and J lost 0 bases, with 10 bases between them. Germline V CDR1 and CDR2: SGDLS, YYNGEE. The CDR3 length is 14 residues. CDR3 protein: CASSPRQVNTEAFF. In DNA form, the CDR3 reads TGTGCCAGCAGCCCCCGACAGGTGAACACTGAAGCTTTCTTT.

The J gene is TRBJ2-1, the V gene TRBV27, with 10 bases aligning to TRBD1. This CDR3 spans 15 amino acids. Germline CDR1 and CDR2: MNHEY and SMNVEV (reference sequence). Trimming cost V 6 bases and J 4 bases; bases outside gene matches: 6. The CDR3 DNA sequence: TGTGCCAGCAGGACAGGGGGCGGAGGTTACAATGAGCAGTTCTTC. Protein: CASRTGGGGYNEQFF.

This chain joins TRBV2 and TRBJ2-3, with TRBD2 matching over 7 bases. CDR1 and CDR2 from the germline V gene are SNHLY and FYNNEI. V was pared by 6 bases and J by 2 bases, with 14 bases of the junction left unmatched. This CDR3 has 17 residues. This CDR3 is CASSSSGSGVNTDTQYF. The CDR3 DNA follows: TGTGCCAGCAGCTCCAGTGGAAGCGGGGTAAACACAGATACGCAGTATTTT.